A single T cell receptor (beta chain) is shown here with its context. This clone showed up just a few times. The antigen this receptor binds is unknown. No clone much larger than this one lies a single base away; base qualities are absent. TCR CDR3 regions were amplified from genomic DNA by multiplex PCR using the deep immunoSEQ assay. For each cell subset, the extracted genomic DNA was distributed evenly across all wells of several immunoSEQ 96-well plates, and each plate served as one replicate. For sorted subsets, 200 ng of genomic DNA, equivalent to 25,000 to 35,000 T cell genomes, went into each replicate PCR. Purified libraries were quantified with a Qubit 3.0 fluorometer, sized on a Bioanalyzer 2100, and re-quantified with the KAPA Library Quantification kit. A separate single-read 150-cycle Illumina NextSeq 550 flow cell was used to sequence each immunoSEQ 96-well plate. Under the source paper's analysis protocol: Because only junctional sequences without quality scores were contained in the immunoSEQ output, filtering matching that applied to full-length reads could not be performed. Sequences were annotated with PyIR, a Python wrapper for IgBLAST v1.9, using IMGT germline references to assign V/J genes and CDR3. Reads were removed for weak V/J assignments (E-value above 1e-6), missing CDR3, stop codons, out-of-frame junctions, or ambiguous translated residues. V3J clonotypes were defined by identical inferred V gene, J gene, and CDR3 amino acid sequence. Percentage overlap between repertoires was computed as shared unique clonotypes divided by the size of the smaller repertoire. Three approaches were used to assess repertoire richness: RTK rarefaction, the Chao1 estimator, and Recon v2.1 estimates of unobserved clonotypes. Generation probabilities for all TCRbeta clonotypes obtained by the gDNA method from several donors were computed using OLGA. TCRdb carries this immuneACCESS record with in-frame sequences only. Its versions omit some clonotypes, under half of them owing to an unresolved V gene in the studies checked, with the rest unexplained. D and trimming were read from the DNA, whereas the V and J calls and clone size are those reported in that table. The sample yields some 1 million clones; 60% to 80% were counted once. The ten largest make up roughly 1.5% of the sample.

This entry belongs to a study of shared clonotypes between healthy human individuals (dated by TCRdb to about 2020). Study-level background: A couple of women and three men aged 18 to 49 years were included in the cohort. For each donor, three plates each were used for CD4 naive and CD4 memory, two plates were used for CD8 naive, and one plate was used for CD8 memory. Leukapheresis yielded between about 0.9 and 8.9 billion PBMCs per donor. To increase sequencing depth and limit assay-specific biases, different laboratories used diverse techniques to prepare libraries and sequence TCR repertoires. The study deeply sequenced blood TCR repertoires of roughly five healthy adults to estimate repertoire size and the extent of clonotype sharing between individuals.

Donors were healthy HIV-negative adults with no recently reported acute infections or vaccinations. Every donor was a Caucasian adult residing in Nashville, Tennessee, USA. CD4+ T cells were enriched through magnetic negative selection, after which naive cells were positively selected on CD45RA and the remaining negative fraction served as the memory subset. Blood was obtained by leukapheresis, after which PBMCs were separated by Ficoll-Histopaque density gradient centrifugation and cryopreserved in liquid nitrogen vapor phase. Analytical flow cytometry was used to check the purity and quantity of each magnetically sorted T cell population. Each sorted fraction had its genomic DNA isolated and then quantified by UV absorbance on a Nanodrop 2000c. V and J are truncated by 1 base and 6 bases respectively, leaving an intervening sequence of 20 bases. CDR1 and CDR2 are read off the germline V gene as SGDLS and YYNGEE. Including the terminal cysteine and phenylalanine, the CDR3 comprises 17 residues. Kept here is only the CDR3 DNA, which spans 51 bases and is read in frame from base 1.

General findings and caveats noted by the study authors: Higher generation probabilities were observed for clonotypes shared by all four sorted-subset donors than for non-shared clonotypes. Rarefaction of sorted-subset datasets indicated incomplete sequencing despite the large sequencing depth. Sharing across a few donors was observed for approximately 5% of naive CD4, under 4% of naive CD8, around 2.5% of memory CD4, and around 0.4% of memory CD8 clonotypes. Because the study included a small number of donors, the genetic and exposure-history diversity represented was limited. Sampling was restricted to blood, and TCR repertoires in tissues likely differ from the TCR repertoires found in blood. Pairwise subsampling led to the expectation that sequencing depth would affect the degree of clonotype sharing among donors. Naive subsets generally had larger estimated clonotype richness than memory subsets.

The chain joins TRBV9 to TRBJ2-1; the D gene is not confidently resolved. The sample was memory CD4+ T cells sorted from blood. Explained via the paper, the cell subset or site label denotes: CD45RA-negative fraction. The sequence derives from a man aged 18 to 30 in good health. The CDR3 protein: CASSVSPYVGVSNEQFF. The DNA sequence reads TGTGCCAGCAGCGTATCCCCGTATGTTGGCGTAAGCAATGAGCAGTTCTTC.